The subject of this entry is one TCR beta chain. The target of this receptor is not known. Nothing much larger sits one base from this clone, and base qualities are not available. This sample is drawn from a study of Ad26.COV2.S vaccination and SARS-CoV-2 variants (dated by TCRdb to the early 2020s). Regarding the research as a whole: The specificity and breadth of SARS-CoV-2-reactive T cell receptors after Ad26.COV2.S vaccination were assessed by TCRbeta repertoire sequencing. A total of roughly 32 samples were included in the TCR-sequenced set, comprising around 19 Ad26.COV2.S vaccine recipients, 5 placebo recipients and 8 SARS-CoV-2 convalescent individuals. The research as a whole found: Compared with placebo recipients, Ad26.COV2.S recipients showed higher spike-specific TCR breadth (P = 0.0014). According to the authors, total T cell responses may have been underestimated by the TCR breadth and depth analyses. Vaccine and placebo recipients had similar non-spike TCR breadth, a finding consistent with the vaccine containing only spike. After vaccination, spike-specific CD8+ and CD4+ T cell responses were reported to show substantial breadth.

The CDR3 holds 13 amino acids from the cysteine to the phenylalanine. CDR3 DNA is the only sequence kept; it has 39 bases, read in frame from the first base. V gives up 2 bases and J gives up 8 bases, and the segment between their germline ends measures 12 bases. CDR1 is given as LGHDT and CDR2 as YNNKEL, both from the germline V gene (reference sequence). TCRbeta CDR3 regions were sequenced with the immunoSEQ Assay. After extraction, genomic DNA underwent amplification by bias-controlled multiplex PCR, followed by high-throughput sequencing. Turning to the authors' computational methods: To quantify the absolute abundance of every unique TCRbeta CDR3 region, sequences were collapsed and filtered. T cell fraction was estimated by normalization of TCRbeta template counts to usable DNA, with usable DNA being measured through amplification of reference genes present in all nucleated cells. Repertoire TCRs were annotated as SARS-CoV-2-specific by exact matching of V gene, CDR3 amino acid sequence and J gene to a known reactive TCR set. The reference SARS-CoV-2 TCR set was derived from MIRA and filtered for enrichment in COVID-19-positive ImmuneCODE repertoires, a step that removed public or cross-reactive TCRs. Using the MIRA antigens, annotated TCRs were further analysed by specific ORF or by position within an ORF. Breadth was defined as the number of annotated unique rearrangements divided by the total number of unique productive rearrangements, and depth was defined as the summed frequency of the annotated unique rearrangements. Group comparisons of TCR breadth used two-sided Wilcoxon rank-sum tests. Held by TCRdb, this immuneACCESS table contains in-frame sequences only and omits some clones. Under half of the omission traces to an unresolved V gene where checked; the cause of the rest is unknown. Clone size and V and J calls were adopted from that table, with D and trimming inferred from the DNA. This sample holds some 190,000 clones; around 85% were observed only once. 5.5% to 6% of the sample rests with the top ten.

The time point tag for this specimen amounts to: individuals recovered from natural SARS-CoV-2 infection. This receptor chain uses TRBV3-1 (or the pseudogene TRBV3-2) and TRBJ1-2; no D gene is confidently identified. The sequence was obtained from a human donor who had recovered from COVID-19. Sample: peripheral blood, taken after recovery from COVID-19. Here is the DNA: TGTGCCAGCAGCCAAAGGGCGGTAGACGGCTACACCTTC. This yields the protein CASSQRAVDGYTF.